A single sample is the source of the 32 T cell receptor beta chains below, sequenced in a study of blood T cell repertoires in COVID-19. Sequenced by immunoSEQ multiplex PCR; TCRdb stores in-frame clones only, minus some. Of about 280,000 clones listed, 91% are singletons. Material: PBMCs or T cells enriched from blood (not recorded which). All receptors derive from a man aged 40-50 years who had been exposed to COVID-19.

This chain joins TRBV5-4 and TRBJ2-7; D gene ambiguous. The CDR3 length is 14 residues. Trimming stripped 4 bases from V and 0 bases from J, with 11 bases between. Germline V lookup: CDR1 SGHNT, CDR2 YYREEE (reference sequence). CDR3 nucleotides: TGTGCCAGCAGCGGAGACCGCGACTCCTACGAGCAGTACTTC. Its translation is CASSGDRDSYEQYF.

The CDR3 reads CASSLRREKGANEQFF. DNA of the CDR3: TGTGCCAGCAGCTTAAGGCGGGAGAAAGGGGCCAATGAGCAGTTCTTC. This rearrangement joins TRBV7-3 to TRBJ2-1, with 7 bases matching TRBD2. This CDR3 comprises 16 residues. Germline values: CDR1 SGHTA, CDR2 FQGTGA. Trimming at V came to 1 base and at J to 6 bases, leaving 9 bases not matched to a gene.

The chain is built from TRBV19 and TRBJ1-2, with TRBD1 matching 11 bases. The V gene's germline CDR1 is LNHDA and CDR2 SQIVND (reference sequence). CDR3 length: 15 amino acids. After removal of 1 base from V and 4 bases from J, the junction contained 2 bases not matched to a gene. For the CDR3, the DNA is TGTGCCAGTAGTATAGTTGGACAGGGGGCCTATGGCTACACCTTC. This codes for CASSIVGQGAYGYTF.

V usage is TRBV3-1 (or the pseudogene TRBV3-2) and J usage is TRBJ2-7; 9 bases align to TRBD1. The CDR3 spans 16 residues. Germline assignment: CDR1 LGHDT and CDR2 YNNKEL (reference sequence). V dropped 3 bases and J dropped 4; count of bases not matched to a gene: 10. The chain's CDR3 is CASSHPGTGSAYEQYF. In DNA form, the CDR3 reads TGTGCCAGCAGCCACCCCGGGACAGGGAGTGCGTACGAGCAGTACTTC.

This chain links TRBV19 with TRBJ2-2, with D perhaps TRBD2 (5 bases). The CDR3 consists of 15 residues. The germline CDR1 and CDR2 sequences are LNHDA and SQIVND (reference sequence). Trimming removed 3 bases from V and 3 bases from J, with 11 bases in between. CDR3 sequence: CASSIEEVDTGELFF. The CDR3 coding sequence is TGTGCCAGTAGTATCGAGGAGGTAGACACCGGGGAGCTGTTTTTT.

This chain joins TRBV5-1 and TRBJ1-1; TRBD1 matches 8 bases. Trimming took 6 bases from V and 0 from J; bases not matched to a gene: 7. CDR1 and CDR2 (germline): SGHRS, YFSETQ. The CDR3 runs to 15 residues. CDR3 DNA: TGCGCCAGCATGGAAGGACAGGGATTGAACACTGAAGCTTTCTTT. Protein sequence: CASMEGQGLNTEAFF.

The chain employs TRBV7-6 and TRBJ2-1, with D possibly being TRBD2 (6 bases). Trimming took 5 bases from V and 9 from J, leaving 14 bases between them. Germline V gene data show CDR1 as SGHVS and CDR2 as FNYEAQ. The CDR3 loop spans 13 amino acids. The CDR3: CASSPVLASEQFF. The CDR3 nucleotides read TGTGCCAGCAGCCCAGTGCTAGCGTCTGAGCAGTTCTTC.

This sequence joins TRBV3-1 (or the pseudogene TRBV3-2) and TRBJ2-5, with a weak D call TRBD2 (6 bases). V dropped 1 base and J dropped 0 bases, with 21 bases sitting between them. Germline V gene data show CDR1 as LGHDT and CDR2 as YNNKEL (reference sequence). The CDR3 is 19 amino acids. CDR3 nucleotides: TGTGCCAGCAGCCAAGCGGACCTAGCGTCGGTGCGGTACCAAGAGACCCAGTACTTC. Translating gives CASSQADLASVRYQETQYF.

The genes are TRBV29-1 and TRBJ2-1; TRBD2 agrees at 7 bases. The CDR3 runs to 13 residues. With V trimmed by 4 bases and J by 10 bases, 10 bases remained unmatched. Germline CDR1 is SQVTM and CDR2 is ANQGSEA. The CDR3 DNA reads TGCAGCGTTGTCTGGCGGGAGTCGCGGGAGCAGTTCTTC. Amino acids: CSVVWRESREQFF.

This chain joins TRBV9 and TRBJ1-1, with a weak D call TRBD1 (5 bases). The CDR3 contains 15 residues. Per the germline V gene, CDR1 is SGDLS and CDR2 is YYNGEE. V lost 4 bases to trimming and J lost 5 bases, with 18 bases between them. The CDR3 DNA sequence: TGTGCCAGCAGCACCCAAGACCGGCGGGGGACTGAAGCTTTCTTT. This encodes CASSTQDRRGTEAFF.

V and J are TRBV9 and TRBJ2-2; 10 bases line up with TRBD1. V shed 1 base and J 1 base; nucleotides not matched to a gene: 13. The CDR3 is 20 amino acids. Per germline, CDR1 SGDLS and CDR2 YYNGEE. The CDR3 DNA reads TGTGCCAGCAGCGTATTAAGGGGGGACAGGGGTCATATGAACACCGGGGAGCTGTTTTTT. As protein: CASSVLRGDRGHMNTGELFF.

This sequence joins TRBV9 and TRBJ2-7; TRBD2 aligns across 10 bases. After removal of 3 bases from V and 10 bases from J, the junction contained 7 bases not matched to a gene. The germline V gene has CDR1 SGDLS and CDR2 YYNGEE. This CDR3 comprises 13 residues. The CDR3 protein is CASSAGLAETQYF. In nucleotides, the CDR3 is TGTGCCAGCAGCGCCGGACTAGCGGAAACCCAGTACTTC.

The chain carries TRBV27 and TRBJ1-6; no firm D call. CDR1 is MNHEY, CDR2 SMNVEV, per germline (reference sequence). This CDR3 is 16 amino acids long. The V end lost 5 bases, the J end lost 8 bases, and 19 bases lay between the germline ends. The CDR3 DNA sequence: TGTGCCAGCAGTGGGCAAATGGTCAGTTGGGATTCACCCCTCCACTTT. Translated: CASSGQMVSWDSPLHF.

This chain joins TRBV6-1 and TRBJ2-7; D is possibly TRBD1 (6 bases). The CDR3 has 18 amino acids. The V gene lost 0 bases and the J gene lost 3 bases, with 21 bases spanning the gap. Germline V gene lookup returns CDR1 MNHNS and CDR2 SASEGT. CDR3 amino acids: CASSEALPGRGGGYEQYF. Written as DNA, the CDR3 is TGTGCCAGCAGTGAAGCGCTTCCGGGCAGGGGTGGGGGCTACGAGCAGTACTTC.

The chain joins TRBV5-1 to TRBJ2-1; a possible D gene is TRBD2 (6 bases). V lost 0 bases and J 8 bases, leaving 12 bases between the germline ends. CDR3 length: 14 amino acids. Germline loops: CDR1 SGHRS, CDR2 YFSETQ. The CDR3 region has the DNA TGCGCCAGCAGCTTGGAACGGGAGTTTGATGAGCAGTTCTTC. Encoded protein: CASSLEREFDEQFF.

The rearrangement uses TRBV6-2 or TRBV6-3 and TRBJ2-7; D gene uncertain. Trimming removed 0 bases from V and 2 bases from J, with 17 bases in between. The CDR3 runs to 17 residues. Germline V gives CDR1 MNHEY, CDR2 SVGEGT. The CDR3 spells CASSYSATKISTYEQYF. The CDR3, as DNA: TGTGCCAGCAGTTACTCAGCCACTAAGATATCGACCTACGAGCAGTACTTC.

V usage is TRBV11-3 and J usage is TRBJ1-2; D possibly corresponds to TRBD1 (5 bases). This CDR3 has 16 amino acids. V lost 2 bases and J lost 6, with 19 bases in between. Germline V gives CDR1 SGHNT, CDR2 YENEEA. CDR3 in amino acids: CASSLWPGGTPHGYTF. The CDR3 coding sequence is TGTGCCAGCAGCTTATGGCCGGGAGGGACCCCCCATGGCTACACCTTC.

The chain employs TRBV3-1 (or the pseudogene TRBV3-2) and TRBJ1-2; 8 bases fit TRBD1. V dropped 5 bases and J dropped 3; count of bases not matched to a gene: 8. This CDR3 contains 15 residues. From germline, CDR1 is LGHDT and CDR2 YNNKEL (reference sequence). In DNA form, the CDR3 reads TGTGCCAGCAGCGATGGACAGGGTTCGGACTATGGCTACACCTTC. It codes for CASSDGQGSDYGYTF.

Notes on this clone: Within the sample, other DNA sequences also encode this same CDR3. The V gene is TRBV12-3 or TRBV12-4, the J gene TRBJ2-2; D is perhaps TRBD2 (6 bases). The CDR3 consists of 12 residues. V lost 3 bases and J 7 bases, leaving 6 bases between the germline ends. CDR3: CASSLGGGELFF. The CDR3 DNA reads as TGTGCCAGCAGTTTGGGAGGCGGGGAGCTGTTTTTT.

The J gene is TRBJ1-1, the V gene TRBV6-4, with D unclear. Germline CDR1 and CDR2: MRHNA and SNTAGT. V dropped 2 bases and J dropped 9 bases, with 7 bases sitting between them. The CDR3 runs to 11 residues. The CDR3 DNA follows: TGTGCCAGCAGTGACGGGCAGAAAGCTTTCTTT. It is translated as CASSDGQKAFF.

The chain uses TRBV11-3 and TRBJ1-1, with 12 positions matching TRBD1. CDR3 length equals 17 residues. CDR1 SGHNT and CDR2 YENEEA come from the germline V gene. V dropped 4 bases and J dropped 0; count of bases not matched to a gene: 6. CDR3 loop: CASSSTGTGGLNTEAFF. CDR3 DNA: TGTGCCAGCAGCTCCACTGGGACAGGGGGCCTGAACACTGAAGCTTTCTTT.

The chain is built from TRBV15 and TRBJ2-5; TRBD2 matches 7 bases. There are 15 residues in the CDR3. V gave up 1 base and J gave up 5 bases; unmatched junction bases: 7. CDR1 is LNHNV and CDR2 is YYDKDF in the germline V gene (reference sequence). CDR3 sequence (DNA): TGTGCCACCAGCAGAGTCTTGGGAGGGCCCGAGACCCAGTACTTC. This encodes CATSRVLGGPETQYF.

The V gene is TRBV7-9, the J gene TRBJ1-5; tentatively, D is TRBD1 (5 bases). Germline V lookup: CDR1 SEHNR, CDR2 FQNEAQ (reference sequence). This CDR3 is built from 14 residues. V shed 5 bases and J shed 5 bases, with 13 bases lying between them. This CDR3 is CASSRGGVDQPQHF. DNA for the CDR3: TGTGCCAGCAGCCGGGGCGGGGTGGATCAGCCCCAGCATTTT.

The chain uses TRBV11-2 and TRBJ2-2; a possible D gene is TRBD1 (6 bases). The CDR3 has 13 amino acids. From germline, CDR1 is SGHAT and CDR2 FQNNGV. V was cut by 2 bases and J by 5 bases, with 6 bases left in between. This chain's CDR3 is CASSLQGTGELFF. The CDR3 DNA is TGTGCCAGCAGCTTACAGGGGACCGGGGAGCTGTTTTTT.

Only one count was recorded for this clone. The V and J genes are TRBV28 and TRBJ1-2; a possible D gene is TRBD1 (6 bases). The V gene lost 10 bases and the J gene lost 5 bases, with 20 bases spanning the gap. The CDR3 sequence is 14 residues long. Per germline, CDR1 MDHEN and CDR2 SYDVKM. CDR3 region: CAILTGQTLYGYTF. In DNA, the CDR3 is TGTGCCATCTTGACGGGACAAACACTTTATGGCTACACCTTC.

The gene calls are TRBV25-1 and TRBJ2-5; perhaps TRBD1 as D (6 bases). CDR3 length equals 16 residues. Between the trimmed V and J ends, which lost 0 bases and 7 bases, there was a span of 18 bases. Germline V gene sequence: CDR1 MGHDK, CDR2 SYGVNS. CDR3 sequence: CASSEYVGREGGTQYF. The CDR3 DNA follows: TGTGCCAGCAGTGAATATGTCGGCAGGGAAGGGGGGACCCAGTACTTC.

This chain connects TRBV9 to TRBJ1-2, with 8 bases matching TRBD1. The junction had 6 bases not matched to a gene; V was cut back by 2 bases and J by 6 bases. CDR3 size: 14 residues. From germline, CDR1 is SGDLS and CDR2 YYNGEE. The CDR3 loop reads CASSVLSTGDGYTF. DNA of the CDR3: TGTGCCAGCAGCGTCCTATCGACAGGGGATGGCTACACCTTC. The full variable domain, rest sourced from reference TRBV9 and TRBJ1-2, is DSGVTQTPKHLITATGQRVTLRCSPRSGDLSVYWYQQSLDQGLQFLIQYYNGEERAKGNILERFSAQQFPDLHSELNLSSLELGDSALYFCASSVLSTGDGYTFGSGTRLTVV.

The chain links TRBV25-1 to TRBJ1-2; no definite D call. The germline V gene encodes CDR1 MGHDK and CDR2 SYGVNS. This CDR3 comprises 12 residues. V was clipped by 8 bases and J by 4 bases, with 11 bases between them. This CDR3 reads CASGGRGYGYTF. DNA for the CDR3: TGTGCCAGCGGAGGCCGGGGCTATGGCTACACCTTC.

There are a few counts of this clone. The J gene is TRBJ2-2, the V gene TRBV9; TRBD2 aligns across 7 bases. Germline V lookup: CDR1 SGDLS, CDR2 YYNGEE. J was trimmed by 0 bases and V by 4 bases; bases with no gene match: 3. The CDR3 length is 15 residues. CDR3 DNA sequence: TGTGCCAGCAGCCGTCTAGCGGCGAACACCGGGGAGCTGTTTTTT. Amino acids: CASSRLAANTGELFF. The variable domain in full, completed from reference TRBV9 and TRBJ2-2, reads DSGVTQTPKHLITATGQRVTLRCSPRSGDLSVYWYQQSLDQGLQFLIQYYNGEERAKGNILERFSAQQFPDLHSELNLSSLELGDSALYFCASSRLAANTGELFFGEGSRLTVL.

This chain uses TRBV13 with TRBJ2-7; 12 bases agree with TRBD2. The length of the CDR3 is 18 residues. V lost 5 bases and J lost 4; bases outside the gene matches: 15. Germline CDR1 PRHDT, CDR2 FYEKMQ (reference sequence). Here the CDR3 reads CASSPYPSGRAPLYEQYF. CDR3 bases: TGTGCCAGCAGCCCGTATCCTAGCGGGAGGGCGCCCTTATACGAGCAGTACTTC. Complete variable domain (other parts from reference TRBV13 and TRBJ2-7): AAGVIQSPRHLIKEKRETATLKCYPIPRHDTVYWYQQGPGQDPQFLISFYEKMQSDKGSIPDRFSAQQFSDYHSELNMSSLELGDSALYFCASSPYPSGRAPLYEQYFGPGTRLTVT.

V usage is TRBV30 and J usage is TRBJ1-4; possible D gene TRBD1, 6 bases. The CDR3 loop spans 13 amino acids. V lost 4 bases to trimming and J lost 4 bases, with 10 bases between them. Looked up from germline, CDR1 is GTSNPN and CDR2 is SVGIG (reference sequence). Here the CDR3 reads CAWTGASNEKLFF. The CDR3 DNA is TGTGCCTGGACAGGGGCAAGTAATGAAAAACTGTTTTTT.

The chain employs TRBV6-5 and TRBJ1-2; the D is unclear. The V end was cut by 3 bases, the J end by 7 bases, with 12 bases between. Germline CDR1 and CDR2: MNHEY and SVGAGI. The CDR3 has 13 amino acids. The CDR3 sequence is CASSYDAGGGYTF. In DNA, the CDR3 is TGTGCCAGCAGTTATGACGCCGGAGGTGGCTACACCTTC.